This T cell receptor (beta chain) was observed in a study of blood T cell repertoires in COVID-19. Study-level background: Donors in the United States, Italy and Spain gave samples during acute or convalescent COVID-19.

Repertoires were generated with immunoSEQ multiplex PCR, while TCRdb's copy carries only in-frame clones and drops some. This sample has hundreds of thousands of clones, with approximately 88% found just once. CDR1 and CDR2 from the germline V gene are SGHNT and YYREEE (reference sequence). V was trimmed by 0 bases and J by 2 bases, leaving 7 bases between them. The CDR3 runs 14 residues. Material: peripheral blood. The receptor was derived from a woman between 50 and 59 years old with COVID-19, enrolled during active disease. The chain employs TRBV5-4 and TRBJ2-3; no firm D call. The CDR3 nucleotides read TGTGCCAGCAGCTTGGGCAGGTCCACAGATACGCAGTATTTT. Its translation: CASSLGRSTDTQYF.